The text below deals with one TCR beta chain. What it binds is not known. The germline CDR1 and CDR2 sequences are SEHNR and FQNEAQ (reference sequence). This CDR3 spans 13 amino acids. V lost 6 bases to trimming and J lost 5 bases; unmatched junction nucleotides: 5. This sample's time point: cycle 4 day 1 (C4D1), after six to seven weeks of nivolumab. With no exception, relapse followed autologous stem cell transplantation in all patients, and brentuximab vedotin exposure varied. With magnetic negative selection, CD4+ T cells were purified from PBMCs that had been thawed. Sequencing was performed with immunoSEQ multiplex PCR; in TCRdb, only in-frame clones are kept and a portion is missing. This sample yields approximately 28,000 clones, of which 70% to 85% are seen a single time; around 0.62% belongs to the top ten. This entry is derived from a study of PD-1 blockade in classical Hodgkin lymphoma.

Study-wide results and limits: Individuals initiating nivolumab under 1 year after ASCT were excluded.

This sample comprised CD4+ T cells from blood, obtained before the fourth cycle of nivolumab. V gene TRBV7-9 combines with J gene TRBJ2-5; 8 nucleotides align to TRBD2. This clonotype was sampled from a human donor with classical Hodgkin lymphoma. As DNA, the CDR3 is TGTGCCAGCAGTTTACTAGCGGTGGAGACCCAGTACTTC. Protein: CASSLLAVETQYF.